A selection of T cell receptor beta chains follows, all from one sample in a study of graft-versus-host responses after intestinal transplantation. Repertoires were generated with immunoSEQ multiplex PCR, while TCRdb's copy carries only in-frame clones and drops some. This sample has more than 80,000 clones, with 70% to 90% found just once. These receptors' targets are unknown. This specimen was unstimulated CD4+ T cells sorted from spleen or lymph node cells, taken before intestinal transplant. These TCRs come from a human donor who received an intestinal transplant. CDR3s include the opening cysteine and the closing phenylalanine or tryptophan. The D gene is left open where the match is weak. Clone size is given for some rows only: seen once, a few or many times, or a class if the clone is expanded.

cdr3_nt cdr3_aa j_call v_call clone_size d_call
TGTGCCAGCAGTTACTCAGGGAGGGAATACTATGGCTACACCTTC CASSYSGREYYGYTF TRBJ1-2 TRBV6-6 NA NA
TGTGCCAGTAGTATATTTCCCGGGACAGGGGATTCACCCCTCCACTTT CASSIFPGTGDSPLHF TRBJ1-6 TRBV19 NA TRBD1
TGTGCCAGCGGGGGGAAGAGAGCGGGAGGGCCAAATACGCAGTATTTT CASGGKRAGGPNTQYF TRBJ2-3 TRBV2 NA TRBD2
TGTGCCAGCAGCGGTACCGGTCCGACCCAGTACTTC CASSGTGPTQYF TRBJ2-5 TRBV7-3 once NA
TGTGCCAGCGGGGACTACACTGAAGCTTTCTTT CASGDYTEAFF TRBJ1-1 TRBV2 NA NA
TGCGCCAGCGCTCAAACCAGGGTGGGCGAGCAGTACTTC CASAQTRVGEQYF TRBJ2-7 TRBV10-1 NA NA
TGTGCCAGCTCACCGGGCGGGAGGTCGCCAGATACGCAGTATTTT CASSPGGRSPDTQYF TRBJ2-3 TRBV18 NA TRBD2
TGTGCCAGCAGGGGAGCGGGGGATTACAATGAGCAGTTCTTC CASRGAGDYNEQFF TRBJ2-1 TRBV28 NA TRBD2
TGTGCCAGCACCTCCCCCCCAGTCTACGAGCAGTACTTC CASTSPPVYEQYF TRBJ2-7 TRBV28 NA NA
TGCGCCAGCAGCTTGGTGGGGGGGGCCGGGACAGGGGATTTGGGGACCCAGTACTTC CASSLVGGAGTGDLGTQYF TRBJ2-5 TRBV5-1 NA TRBD1